The 26 T cell receptor beta chains below all came from one sample that was sequenced in a study of T cell clonality in common variable immunodeficiency. Study outcomes and limitations: In common variable immunodeficiency, TCR beta chains reportedly carried fewer deletions and N-nucleotide insertions.

Their antigen targets remain unknown. The repertoire was sequenced with immunoSEQ multiplex PCR; TCRdb's copy has only in-frame clones and lacks some. Listed here are some 34,000 clones without any singletons, the top ten holding 5.5% to 7%. Sequenced material: peripheral blood mononuclear cells. These receptors were collected from a human donor with common variable immunodeficiency.

This clone was found a few times. CDR3: CASSDRGRENYGYTF. The part of the CDR3 DNA that was read is TGTGCCAGCAGTGACAGGGGGCGCGAGAACTATGGC. The V gene is TRBV6-1, the J gene TRBJ1-2, with 8 bases aligning to TRBD1. The sequenced fragment ends 3 residues before the CDR3 boundary, so the rest is inferred from the germline J gene. V was clipped by 3 bases and J by 2 bases; unmatched bases: 5. The CDR3 covers 15 residues. Germline lookup yields CDR1 MNHNS and CDR2 SASEGT.

This clone was seen repeatedly, ten times or more. The CDR3 end is not reached by the read, which stops 3 residues before it; the germline J gene fills it in. The rearrangement links TRBV7-7 to TRBJ2-5; TRBD2 aligns across 7 bases. Germline V gives CDR1 SSHAT, CDR2 FNYEAQ (reference sequence). J was trimmed by 5 bases and V by 8 bases; bases with no gene match: 8. The CDR3 extends over 13 amino acids. The CDR3 loop reads CASSSGDWETQYF. The CDR3 bases that were read are TGTGCCAGCTCAAGCGGGGACTGGGAGACC.

This clone appeared a few times. Coverage ceases 3 residues before the CDR3 finishes, and the germline J gene fills in the end. The chain has TRBV19 and TRBJ2-7; D not resolved. There are 13 residues in the CDR3. The germline gives CDR1 LNHDA, CDR2 SQIVND (reference sequence). Trimming took 5 bases from V and 2 from J, leaving 10 bases between them. The covered CDR3 bases are TGTGCCAGTAGTGGGCAGATAGCCTACGAG. Translating gives CASSGQIAYE. The whole CDR3 protein reads CASSGQIAYEQYF.

This clone was recorded a few times. The read ends 3 residues before the CDR3 terminus; that terminus is restored from the germline J gene. The J gene is TRBJ2-3, the V gene TRBV7-6; TRBD2 matches at 11 bases. V shed 0 bases, J shed 5 bases, and the junction held 4 bases outside the gene matches. The CDR3 length is 16 residues. Germline V gene data show CDR1 as SGHVS and CDR2 as FNYEAQ. The CDR3 spells CASSLALAGDRDTQYF. The sequenced CDR3 bases are TGTGCCAGCAGCTTAGCACTAGCGGGAGACAGAGATACG.

In the case of this clone: The missing CDR3 end, 3 residues past where the read stops, is filled in from the germline J gene. The rearrangement links TRBV7-2 to TRBJ2-1; TRBD2 is a possible D gene (5 bases). Trimming took 4 bases from V and 5 from J, leaving 12 bases between them. This CDR3 region has 14 residues. Germline V lookup: CDR1 SGHTA, CDR2 FQGNSA. The sequenced CDR3 bases are TGTGCCAGCAGCTCTAATTGGCGGGACAATGAG. Amino acid sequence: CASSSNWRDNE. The full-length CDR3 reads as CASSSNWRDNEQFF.

This clone was counted only a few times. The CDR3 reads CASTGSRRETQYF. CDR3 bases read: TGTGCCAGCACGGGTTCGAGGAGGGAGACC. The V and J genes are TRBV2 and TRBJ2-5, with D perhaps TRBD2 (5 bases). The sequenced fragment ends 3 residues before the CDR3 boundary, so the rest is inferred from the germline J gene. V was cut by 7 bases and J by 5 bases, with 14 bases left in between. CDR3 length: 13 amino acids. The germline gives CDR1 SNHLY, CDR2 FYNNEI. Drawing the rest from reference TRBV2 and TRBJ2-5, the complete variable domain is EPEVTQTPSHQVTQMGQEVILRCVPISNHLYFYWYRQILGQKVEFLVSFYNNEISEKSEIFDDQFSVERPDGSNFTLKIRSTKLEDSAMYFCASTGSRRETQYFGPGTRLLVL.

Comments on this clone: Read coverage stops 3 residues before the CDR3 terminus; the germline J gene supplies the remainder. The chain carries TRBV19 and TRBJ1-5, with D possibly matching TRBD1 (6 bases). This CDR3 region has 16 residues. Germline V gene sequence: CDR1 LNHDA, CDR2 SQIVND (reference sequence). V dropped 10 bases and J dropped 3 bases, with 22 bases sitting between them. CDR3 DNA (partial): TGTGCCACCCGGGCCAACGACAGGTCAGACAATCAGCCC. It encodes CATRANDRSDNQP. From start to end, the CDR3 is CATRANDRSDNQPQHF.

This clone was detected many times. The CDR3: CASSSSGRAGEQYF. Partial CDR3 DNA: TGTGCCAGCAGTTCCAGCGGGAGGGCCGGCGAG. This rearrangement joins TRBV6-2 or TRBV6-3 to TRBJ2-7; the match to TRBD2 covers 10 bases. The CDR3 extends 3 residues past the end of the read, so its final part is completed from the germline J gene. J lost 6 bases, V lost 4 bases, and 6 bases had no gene match. The CDR3 runs to 14 residues. The germline V gene encodes CDR1 MNHEY and CDR2 SVGEGT.

This clone was recorded a few times. The read ends 3 residues shy of where the CDR3 ends; the end is completed using the germline J gene. This chain links TRBV19 with TRBJ2-1; TRBD1 might be the D (6 bases). The CDR3 extends over 15 amino acids. Germline loops: CDR1 LNHDA, CDR2 SQIVND (reference sequence). V gave up 0 bases and J gave up 5 bases, with 11 bases separating them. The CDR3 spells CASSIDRGQNNEQFF. CDR3 bases read: TGTGCCAGTAGTATAGACAGGGGCCAAAACAATGAG. The variable domain in full, with the rest retrieved from reference TRBV19 and TRBJ2-1, is DGGITQSPKYLFRKEGQNVTLSCEQNLNHDAMYWYRQDPGQGLRLIYYSQIVNDFQKGDIAEGYSVSREKKESFPLTVTSAQKNPTAFYLCASSIDRGQNNEQFFGPGTRLTVL.

Note on this clone: Sequencing ends 3 residues short of the CDR3 end; the germline J gene provides the rest. The J gene is TRBJ2-3, the V gene TRBV7-6; 9 bases align to TRBD2. Germline-derived CDR1 and CDR2 are SGHVS and FNYEAQ. CDR3 length: 16 residues. The V and J ends lost 3 bases and 0 bases, in that order; junction bases with no gene match: 4. The CDR3 loop reads CASSFSSGVSTDTQYF. CDR3 bases read: TGTGCCAGCAGCTTTTCTAGCGGGGTTAGCACAGATACG. The complete variable domain, with remaining parts taken from reference TRBV7-6 and TRBJ2-3, reads GAGVSQSPRYKVTKRGQDVALRCDPISGHVSLYWYRQALGQGPEFLTYFNYEAQQDKSGLPNDRFSAERPEGSISTLTIQRTEQRDSAMYRCASSFSSGVSTDTQYFGPGTRLTVL.

This clone was observed a few times. The read halts 3 residues ahead of the CDR3 end, with the missing end drawn from the germline J gene. This chain connects TRBV2 to TRBJ1-1, with D hard to call. The CDR3 has 13 amino acids. Trimming took off 7 bases at V and 3 bases at J, with 12 bases between the two ends. Germline values: CDR1 SNHLY, CDR2 FYNNEI. The CDR3 loop is CASTSQPDTEAFF. The CDR3 bases that were read are TGTGCCAGCACCAGTCAACCAGACACTGAA.

This clone was counted ten times or more. The CDR3 extends 3 residues past the end of the read, so its final part is completed from the germline J gene. The V gene is TRBV18, the J gene TRBJ1-1; D call uncertain. V was pared by 3 bases and J by 1 base, with 6 bases between. From germline, CDR1 is KGHSH and CDR2 LQKENI. This CDR3 region has 13 residues. The CDR3 loop reads CASSPQKNTEAFF. CDR3 DNA, as far as it was read: TGTGCCAGCTCACCGCAGAAGAACACTGAA. The full variable domain, completed using reference TRBV18 and TRBJ1-1, is NAGVMQNPRHLVRRRGQEARLRCSPMKGHSHVYWYRQLPEEGLKFMVYLQKENIIDESGMPKERFSAEFPKEGPSILRIQQVVRGDSAAYFCASSPQKNTEAFFGQGTRLTVV.

This clone showed up many times. The CDR3 is cut off 3 residues early in the read; its end comes from the germline J gene. This rearrangement joins TRBV9 to TRBJ2-3; a possible D gene is TRBD1 (5 bases). Trimming took off 4 bases at V and 0 bases at J, with 12 bases between the two ends. The length of the CDR3 is 15 residues. Germline-derived CDR1 and CDR2 are SGDLS and YYNGEE. The CDR3 DNA, read in part, is TGTGCCAGCAGCTCAGAAGGGGCAAGCACAGATACG. It is translated as CASSSEGASTDT. The entire CDR3 protein is CASSSEGASTDTQYF.

The CDR3: CASSQSVVNSPLHF. CDR3 DNA, as far as it was read: TGTGCCAGCAGCCAGAGTGTGGTAAATTCACCC. The chain joins TRBV5-6 to TRBJ1-6, with no clear D. The CDR3 end falls 3 residues outside the read, so it is completed with the germline J gene. V lost 4 bases to trimming and J lost 7 bases, with 12 bases between them. Germline assignment: CDR1 SGHDT and CDR2 YYEEEE. The CDR3 runs 14 residues. Full variable domain (missing parts from reference TRBV5-6 and TRBJ1-6): DAGVTQSPTHLIKTRGQQVTLRCSPKSGHDTVSWYQQALGQGPQFIFQYYEEEERQRGNFPDRFSGHQFPNYSSELNVNALLLGDSALYLCASSQSVVNSPLHFGNGTRLTVT.

This clone occurred many times. The CDR3 goes on 3 residues after the read ends, and that part is filled in from the germline J gene. The rearrangement links TRBV7-2 to TRBJ2-7; 11 nucleotides align to TRBD2. CDR1 is SGHTA and CDR2 is FQGNSA in the germline V gene. Germline trimming cut 4 bases from V and 6 bases from J; bases unmatched to any gene: 5. There are 14 residues in the CDR3. Here the CDR3 reads CASSSVAGGGEQYF. The part of the CDR3 DNA that was read is TGTGCCAGCAGCTCAGTAGCGGGAGGGGGCGAG.

This clone appeared many times. Read sequence stops 3 residues before the CDR3 end, and the germline J gene provides the missing end. The chain uses TRBV18 and TRBJ2-3, with 10 bases that match TRBD2. The CDR3 is 14 residues long. CDR1 and CDR2 (germline): KGHSH, LQKENI. The junction had 5 bases not matched to a gene; V was cut back by 8 bases and J by 3 bases. CDR3 sequence reads: CASTVAGGTDTQYF. The sequenced part of the CDR3 DNA is TGTGCCAGCACCGTAGCGGGAGGAACAGATACG.

Note on this clone: The read terminates 3 residues ahead of where the CDR3 ends, so the germline J gene completes it. The chain combines TRBV19 with TRBJ2-1; 8 bases fit TRBD2. The CDR3 is 15 residues long. Germline V gene data show CDR1 as LNHDA and CDR2 as SQIVND (reference sequence). Germline trimming cut 6 bases from V and 9 bases from J; bases unmatched to any gene: 13. CDR3 DNA (partial): TGTGCCAGTAGCCCACCGGGACTAGTAAACGGTGAG. Protein: CASSPPGLVNGE. The full CDR3 sequence reads CASSPPGLVNGEQFF.

This clone was counted only a few times. The DNA read from the CDR3 is TGTGCCAGCAGCCCGTGGACTAGCGGGAGCGGTGAG. Protein: CASSPWTSGSGE. The whole CDR3 protein is CASSPWTSGSGEQFF. The V and J genes are TRBV7-2 and TRBJ2-1; 13 bases line up with TRBD2. The sequence runs out 3 residues before the end of the CDR3; the remainder is reconstructed from the germline J gene. The CDR3 runs 15 residues. The junction had 7 bases not matched to a gene; V was cut back by 5 bases and J by 9 bases. Germline CDR1 reads SGHTA; CDR2 reads FQGNSA.

Concerning this clone: The CDR3 goes on 3 residues after the read ends, and that part is filled in from the germline J gene. The chain is built from TRBV7-3 and TRBJ1-5; D might be TRBD1 (6 bases). CDR1 and CDR2 from the germline V gene are SGHTA and FQGTGA. V lost 3 bases and J 6 bases, leaving 9 bases between the germline ends. This CDR3 has 13 residues. CDR3 sequence: CASSLGGGQPQHF. The DNA read from the CDR3 is TGTGCCAGCAGCTTGGGAGGGGGTCAGCCC.

A word on this clone: The read ends 3 residues shy of where the CDR3 ends; the end is completed using the germline J gene. V is TRBV7-2 and J is TRBJ2-7, with TRBD1 as a possible D gene (6 bases). Trimming took off 1 base at V and 5 bases at J, with 12 bases between the two ends. CDR1 is SGHTA and CDR2 is FQGNSA in the germline V gene. The CDR3 runs 14 residues. CDR3: CASSLGQGLHEQYF. CDR3 DNA (partial): TGTGCCAGCAGCTTAGGCCAGGGGCTCCACGAG. The complete variable domain, with remaining parts taken from reference TRBV7-2 and TRBJ2-7, reads GAGVSQSPSNKVTEKGKDVELRCDPISGHTALYWYRQSLGQGLEFLIYFQGNSAPDKSGLPSDRFSAERTGGSVSTLTIQRTQQEDSAVYLCASSLGQGLHEQYFGPGTRLTVT.

This clone was seen many times. With the read ending 3 residues before the CDR3 end, the germline J gene is used to fill in that end. The chain carries TRBV2 and TRBJ2-3; D call uncertain. This CDR3 comprises 13 residues. The germline V gene has CDR1 SNHLY and CDR2 FYNNEI. Trimming pared 7 bases from V and 4 bases from J, leaving 12 bases between. Partial CDR3 DNA: TGTGCCAGCAAGAGTAGTTTAGCAGATACG. As protein: CASKSSLADT. The CDR3, in full, reads CASKSSLADTQYF.

About this clone itself: A read error may produce the germline difference seen at one junction end. CDR3: CASSSAGTASFEQYF. Incomplete CDR3 DNA: TGTGCCAGCAGCTCCGCCGGGACAGCGTCCTTCGAG. The rearrangement joins TRBV7-2 to TRBJ2-7; 7 nucleotides match TRBD1. The read gets to within 3 residues of the CDR3 end, and the germline J gene fills in the rest. CDR1 and CDR2 from the germline V gene are SGHTA and FQGNSA. The length of the CDR3 is 15 residues.

This clone appeared a few times. The sequence runs out 3 residues before the end of the CDR3; the remainder is reconstructed from the germline J gene. The V call is TRBV2, the J call TRBJ2-7, with 8 bases that match TRBD2. The germline gives CDR1 SNHLY, CDR2 FYNNEI. CDR3 length: 14 amino acids. With 5 bases clipped from V and 6 bases from J, the junction kept 9 bases outside the gene matches. This CDR3 is CASSTGTSLTEQYF. The CDR3 bases that were read are TGTGCCAGCAGTACCGGGACTAGTCTGACCGAG.

This clone occurred many times. The read stops 3 residues short of the end of the CDR3; the missing end is completed from the germline J gene. V and J are TRBV11-2 and TRBJ2-1; 15 bases fit TRBD2. In germline, CDR1 is SGHAT, CDR2 FQNNGV. The CDR3 runs to 15 residues. Trimming at V came to 10 bases and at J to 9 bases, leaving 10 bases not matched to a gene. CDR3 protein: CATGTSGRRDGEQFF. The sequenced CDR3 bases are TGTGCCACCGGGACTAGCGGGAGGAGGGACGGTGAG.

There are many counts of this clone. The sequence runs out 3 residues before the end of the CDR3; the remainder is reconstructed from the germline J gene. This sequence joins TRBV7-8 and TRBJ2-3; 8 bases match TRBD2. Trimming at V came to 5 bases and at J to 2 bases, leaving 9 bases not matched to a gene. Per germline, CDR1 SGHVS and CDR2 FQNEAQ. This CDR3 has 16 residues. The chain's CDR3 is CASSPRGGRVTDTQYF. The sequenced part of the CDR3 DNA is TGTGCCAGCAGCCCCCGCGGGGGGAGGGTCACAGATACG.

In this sample, this clone turned up many times. The read ends 3 residues before the CDR3 terminus; that terminus is restored from the germline J gene. The V call is TRBV5-5, the J call TRBJ1-3, with D maybe TRBD1 (6 bases). Trimming pared 0 bases from V and 2 bases from J, leaving 6 bases between. The length of the CDR3 is 14 residues. CDR1 and CDR2 from the germline V gene are SGHKS and YYEKEE (reference sequence). The CDR3 sequence is CASSLDRAGNTIYF. The covered CDR3 bases are TGTGCCAGCAGCTTGGACAGGGCTGGAAACACC.